A single sample gave rise to the 22 T cell receptor beta chains below, sequenced in a study of cytomegalovirus exposure and HLA in healthy donors. The method was immunoSEQ multiplex PCR; TCRdb's version includes in-frame clones alone and lacks a portion of them. The table has 95,000 to 150,000 clones, 95% to 96% seen once. Sequencing was carried out using PBMCs. Every receptor here comes from a man aged 18-30 years in good health and CMV-seronegative.

V usage is TRBV9 and J usage is TRBJ2-3, with 10 bases matching TRBD2. V was clipped by 4 bases and J by 1 base; unmatched bases: 3. The CDR3 is 15 residues long. The V gene's germline CDR1 is SGDLS and CDR2 YYNGEE. The CDR3 nucleotides read TGTGCCAGCAGCATGGGGACTAGCGGCACAGATACGCAGTATTTT. Translated: CASSMGTSGTDTQYF. Looking up the rest from reference TRBV9 and TRBJ2-3 gives the full variable domain: DSGVTQTPKHLITATGQRVTLRCSPRSGDLSVYWYQQSLDQGLQFLIQYYNGEERAKGNILERFSAQQFPDLHSELNLSSLELGDSALYFCASSMGTSGTDTQYFGPGTRLTVL.

CDR3 region: CSVEFGSMGNIQYF. CDR3 bases: TGCAGCGTTGAATTCGGGAGTATGGGAAACATTCAGTACTTC. The chain is built from TRBV29-1 and TRBJ2-4; TRBD2 is a possible D gene (6 bases). This CDR3 is 14 amino acids long. Germline V gene lookup returns CDR1 SQVTM and CDR2 ANQGSEA. V dropped 2 bases and J dropped 6 bases, with 14 bases sitting between them. The variable domain in full, completed from reference TRBV29-1 and TRBJ2-4, reads SAVISQKPSRDICQRGTSLTIQCQVDSQVTMMFWYRQQPGQSLTLIATANQGSEATYESGFVIDKFPISRPNLTFSTLTVSNMSPEDSSIYLCSVEFGSMGNIQYFGAGTRLSVL.

The genes are TRBV19 and TRBJ2-7; TRBD2 aligns across 7 bases. The CDR3 is made up of 13 amino acids. CDR1 LNHDA and CDR2 SQIVND come from the germline V gene (reference sequence). The ends lost 3 bases at V and 4 bases at J; junction bases unmatched: 3. CDR3 DNA sequence: TGTGCCAGTAGTATTGCGGGGGAGTACGAGCAGTACTTC. Translation gives CASSIAGEYEQYF.

The chain carries TRBV4-2 and TRBJ1-5, with D unclear. V shed 0 bases and J shed 0 bases, with 15 bases lying between them. Germline CDR1 is LGHNA and CDR2 is YNFKEQ. This CDR3 contains 18 residues. The DNA of the CDR3 is TGTGCCAGCAGCCAAGAAGTAACAGATATATATAGCAATCAGCCCCAGCATTTT. Translated, it gives CASSQEVTDIYSNQPQHF.

The V and J genes are TRBV6-1 and TRBJ2-1; 9 nucleotides agree with TRBD1. This CDR3 contains 15 residues. The J segment lost 2 bases and the V segment lost 6 bases, leaving 5 bases of the junction unmatched. Per germline, CDR1 MNHNS and CDR2 SASEGT. DNA for the CDR3: TGTGCCAGCAGACAGGGGGCCATAACCTACAATGAGCAGTTCTTC. The encoded protein is CASRQGAITYNEQFF.

This clone showed up just once. The chain employs TRBV5-1 and TRBJ2-7; 11 bases map to TRBD2. The V and J ends lost 4 bases and 2 bases, in that order; junction bases with no gene match: 8. The CDR3 loop spans 16 amino acids. Germline loops: CDR1 SGHRS, CDR2 YFSETQ. CDR3 in amino acids: CASSDRLAGYAYEQYF. The CDR3 nucleotides read TGCGCCAGCAGCGACCGACTAGCGGGATACGCCTACGAGCAGTACTTC.

The rearrangement links TRBV7-3 to TRBJ1-1; the match to TRBD1 covers 11 bases. The CDR3 length is 16 residues. CDR1 is SGHTA, CDR2 FQGTGA, per germline. The trim removed 5 bases at V and 4 bases at J, leaving 9 bases unmatched. The CDR3 DNA reads TGTGCCAGCAGCCACCGGGACAGGGGGTTGGGCACTGAAGCTTTCTTT. Its protein product is CASSHRDRGLGTEAFF.

The rearrangement uses TRBV5-8 and TRBJ2-7; 7 nucleotides line up with TRBD1. CDR1 and CDR2 (germline): SGHTS, YDEGEE. The ends lost 1 base at V and 2 bases at J; junction bases unmatched: 3. This CDR3 comprises 14 residues. In DNA, the CDR3 is TGTGCCAGCAGCTTGTGGGACAGACCCTACGAGCAGTACTTC. Residues: CASSLWDRPYEQYF. Full variable domain (missing parts from reference TRBV5-8 and TRBJ2-7): EAGVTQSPTHLIKTRGQQATLRCSPISGHTSVYWYQQALGLGLQFLLWYDEGEERNRGNFPPRFSGRQFPNYSSELNVNALELEDSALYLCASSLWDRPYEQYFGPGTRLTVT.

The chain has TRBV30 and TRBJ2-7, with 10 bases lining up with TRBD1. Trimming cost V 2 bases and J 6 bases; bases outside gene matches: 7. The CDR3 has 14 residues. Germline-derived CDR1 and CDR2 are GTSNPN and SVGIG (reference sequence). CDR3 DNA: TGTGCCTGGAGTACCCGGGACAGGGGAATCGAGCAGTACTTC. It codes for CAWSTRDRGIEQYF.

This chain connects TRBV9 to TRBJ2-1; 8 bases line up with TRBD2. V lost 0 bases to trimming and J lost 10 bases; unmatched junction nucleotides: 12. The CDR3 contains 16 residues. Germline V gene lookup returns CDR1 SGDLS and CDR2 YYNGEE. In DNA form, the CDR3 reads TGTGCCAGCAGCGTAGATTCACTAGCGGAAGAGGGGGAGCAGTTCTTC. Its protein is CASSVDSLAEEGEQFF.

The chain links TRBV6-1 to TRBJ1-1; D not resolved. Germline V CDR1 and CDR2: MNHNS, SASEGT. Trimming stripped 7 bases from V and 3 bases from J, with 9 bases between. The CDR3 covers 12 residues. In DNA form, the CDR3 reads TGTGCCAGCACCTTGGCGGACACTGAAGCTTTCTTT. This encodes CASTLADTEAFF.

The chain joins TRBV5-1 to TRBJ1-1; 7 bases are shared with TRBD1. Trimming took 4 bases from V and 0 from J; bases not matched to a gene: 6. From germline, CDR1 is SGHRS and CDR2 YFSETQ. The CDR3 runs to 15 residues. The chain's CDR3 is CASSAADRLNTEAFF. In nucleotides, the CDR3 is TGCGCCAGCAGCGCGGCGGACAGGTTGAACACTGAAGCTTTCTTT.

The chain links TRBV27 to TRBJ1-1; TRBD1 matches at 7 bases. After removal of 0 bases from V and 6 bases from J, the junction contained 4 bases not matched to a gene. This CDR3 is 14 amino acids long. Germline CDR1 reads MNHEY; CDR2 reads SMNVEV (reference sequence). This CDR3 reads CASSLSSTGPEAFF. CDR3 in DNA: TGTGCCAGCAGTTTATCCTCGACAGGGCCTGAAGCTTTCTTT.

This clone came up many times. This rearrangement joins TRBV30 to TRBJ2-1; 10 nucleotides agree with TRBD1. The CDR3 has 13 amino acids. Germline V lookup: CDR1 GTSNPN, CDR2 SVGIG (reference sequence). V gave up 5 bases and J gave up 2 bases; unmatched junction bases: 0. CDR3 in amino acids: CAWGTGAYNEQFF. The CDR3 bases are TGTGCCTGGGGGACAGGGGCCTACAATGAGCAGTTCTTC.

This chain uses TRBV4-2 with TRBJ1-5; 8 bases align to TRBD1. The CDR3 runs to 16 residues. Per germline, CDR1 LGHNA and CDR2 YNFKEQ. V was pared by 0 bases and J by 8 bases, with 9 bases of the junction left unmatched. The CDR3 DNA reads as TGTGCCAGCAGCCAAGATCCAGGGGGCTTCGGAGAGCCCCAGCATTTT. Protein sequence: CASSQDPGGFGEPQHF.

The genes are TRBV25-1 and TRBJ2-3, with D unclear. The CDR3 extends over 14 amino acids. Germline V gene data show CDR1 as MGHDK and CDR2 as SYGVNS. Trimming pared 2 bases from V and 1 base from J, leaving 7 bases between. In DNA, the CDR3 is TGTGCCAGCAGTGAAGGCCGGGGCACAGATACGCAGTATTTT. Its translation is CASSEGRGTDTQYF.

The gene calls are TRBV7-2 and TRBJ1-1; the match to TRBD1 covers 7 bases. This CDR3 has 15 residues. V lost 1 base, J lost 0 bases, and 2 bases stayed unmatched. CDR1 and CDR2 from the germline V gene are SGHTA and FQGNSA. The CDR3 region has the DNA TGTGCCAGCAGCTTAGGCACAGGGGTGAACACTGAAGCTTTCTTT. Translation gives CASSLGTGVNTEAFF.

This rearrangement joins TRBV6-5 to TRBJ2-5; TRBD2 might be the D (6 bases). Trimming took 5 bases from V and 4 from J, leaving 14 bases between them. The CDR3 covers 14 residues. Germline assignment: CDR1 MNHEY and CDR2 SVGAGI. The CDR3 is CASSRDWLRETQYF. The CDR3 DNA sequence: TGTGCCAGCAGTCGGGACTGGCTCAGAGAGACCCAGTACTTC.

As DNA, the CDR3 is TGCGCCAGCAGCCGAACCACGAAAGGACAAATCAACACTGAAGCTTTCTTT. As protein: CASSRTTKGQINTEAFF. The chain recombines TRBV4-3 with TRBJ1-1; maybe TRBD1 (5 bases). This CDR3 region has 17 residues. V lost 4 bases, J lost 2 bases, and 20 bases lay in between. Germline CDR1 is LGHNA and CDR2 is YSLEER.

The J gene is TRBJ1-2, the V gene TRBV19; 9 bases map to TRBD1. The CDR3 runs to 17 residues. The ends lost 0 bases at V and 6 bases at J; junction bases unmatched: 11. Germline V gene sequence: CDR1 LNHDA, CDR2 SQIVND (reference sequence). CDR3 DNA: TGTGCCAGTAGTATAGATCTCCCCGGGACAGGGAAGGATGGCTACACCTTC. It encodes CASSIDLPGTGKDGYTF.

The chain couples TRBV30 to TRBJ2-7; TRBD2 matches at 7 bases. Germline CDR1 reads GTSNPN; CDR2 reads SVGIG (reference sequence). Trimming took 0 bases from V and 2 from J; bases not matched to a gene: 4. This CDR3 region has 14 residues. DNA for the CDR3: TGTGCCTGGAGTGTACTGGGAGGGACCTACGAGCAGTACTTC. The encoded protein is CAWSVLGGTYEQYF.

The chain links TRBV28 to TRBJ2-7, with no clear D. Per germline, CDR1 MDHEN and CDR2 SYDVKM. V dropped 3 bases and J dropped 5 bases, with 8 bases sitting between them. There are 12 residues in the CDR3. The CDR3 protein is CASSFLPHEQYF. CDR3 sequence (DNA): TGTGCCAGCAGTTTTCTCCCCCACGAGCAGTACTTC.